A single sample is the source of the 31 T cell receptor beta chains below, sequenced in a study of cytomegalovirus exposure and HLA in healthy donors. With 60 Vbeta and 13 Jbeta primers, the PCR was carried out. The method was immunoSEQ multiplex PCR; TCRdb's version includes in-frame clones alone and lacks a portion of them. This table has roughly 120,000 clones, about 8.5% appearing once. Material: PBMCs. The receptor set was obtained from a man aged 40-55 years in good health and CMV-seronegative.

Note on this clone: The sample carries other DNA sequences with the same CDR3. V is TRBV27 and J is TRBJ1-1; D possibly corresponds to TRBD1 (6 bases). CDR3 size: 14 residues. Trimming stripped 2 bases from V and 4 bases from J, with 11 bases between. Germline assignment: CDR1 MNHEY and CDR2 SMNVEV (reference sequence). The CDR3 spells CASSLRGGVTEAFF. As DNA, the CDR3 is TGTGCCAGCAGTTTACGAGGGGGAGTCACTGAAGCTTTCTTT.

This clone showed up just a few times. The chain recombines TRBV19 with TRBJ1-2; 7 bases agree with TRBD1. The germline CDR1 and CDR2 sequences are LNHDA and SQIVND (reference sequence). The CDR3 has 13 amino acids. J gave up 4 bases and V 5 bases, and 4 bases lay outside the gene matches. The CDR3 region has the DNA TGTGCCAGTAGTCGGGGACAGCTCTATGGCTACACCTTC. Amino acids: CASSRGQLYGYTF.

This clone was seen more than once but under ten times. The chain has TRBV7-2 and TRBJ2-1; 14 positions agree with TRBD2. V was pared by 4 bases and J by 7 bases, with 3 bases of the junction left unmatched. The CDR3 runs 15 residues. Germline V gene data show CDR1 as SGHTA and CDR2 as FQGNSA. CDR3 nucleotide sequence: TGTGCCAGCAGCTCGACTAGCGGGGGGGCGAATGAGCAGTTCTTC. This codes for CASSSTSGGANEQFF. The full variable domain, its missing parts supplied by reference TRBV7-2 and TRBJ2-1, is GAGVSQSPSNKVTEKGKDVELRCDPISGHTALYWYRQSLGQGLEFLIYFQGNSAPDKSGLPSDRFSAERTGGSVSTLTIQRTQQEDSAVYLCASSSTSGGANEQFFGPGTRLTVL.

The rearrangement joins TRBV11-2 to TRBJ1-1; D remains ambiguous. Germline lookup yields CDR1 SGHAT and CDR2 FQNNGV. Trimming took 1 base from V and 2 from J, leaving 5 bases between them. CDR3 length equals 13 residues. The CDR3, as DNA: TGTGCCAGCAGCTTAGTTTCTAACACTGAAGCTTTCTTT. Protein product: CASSLVSNTEAFF.

Only a few counts were recorded for this clone. The chain combines TRBV6-1 with TRBJ1-5; no firm D call. Germline CDR1 reads MNHNS; CDR2 reads SASEGT. The CDR3 consists of 15 residues. V was clipped by 5 bases and J by 3 bases, with 14 bases between them. Here the CDR3 reads CASSSAGGSNQPQHF. For the CDR3, the DNA is TGTGCCAGCAGTTCCGCGGGAGGGTCCAATCAGCCCCAGCATTTT.

In regard to this clone: Compared with germline, one end of the junction differs, possibly owing to a read error. Other nucleotide sequences in the sample specify the same CDR3. The gene calls are TRBV4-1 and TRBJ2-5; 11 bases line up with TRBD2. CDR1 MGHRA and CDR2 YSYEKL come from the germline V gene. The CDR3 has 15 residues. The CDR3 bases are TGCGCCAGCAGCCAGACTAGCGGGGACCAAGAGACCCAATACTTC. Protein: CASSQTSGDQETQYF.

This clone has only a few counts. This chain uses TRBV19 with TRBJ2-2; 8 positions agree with TRBD1. Germline V gene sequence: CDR1 LNHDA, CDR2 SQIVND (reference sequence). With 4 bases clipped from V and 2 bases from J, the junction kept 6 bases outside the gene matches. The CDR3 spans 16 residues. The CDR3 sequence: CASSTRTGPNTGELFF. The CDR3 region has the DNA TGTGCCAGTAGTACCCGGACAGGGCCCAACACCGGGGAGCTGTTTTTT.

The table lists this clone with a few counts. The chain combines TRBV7-4 with TRBJ1-4; no clear D. V lost 1 base to trimming and J lost 7 bases, with 13 bases between them. The CDR3 sequence is 15 residues long. The V gene's germline CDR1 is SGHVT and CDR2 SQSDAQ. The CDR3 sequence: CASSLGRDISEKLFF. CDR3 bases: TGTGCCAGCAGCTTAGGGAGGGATATAAGTGAAAAACTGTTTTTT.

This clone was counted between two and nine times. The V and J genes are TRBV4-3 and TRBJ1-1; TRBD1 matches 7 bases. With 0 bases clipped from V and 4 bases from J, the junction kept 5 bases outside the gene matches. The CDR3 is made up of 15 amino acids. Germline CDR1 reads LGHNA; CDR2 reads YSLEER. The CDR3 bases are TGCGCCAGCAGCCAAGATACAGGGGTAGGCACTGAAGCTTTCTTT. The encoded protein is CASSQDTGVGTEAFF.

V gene TRBV7-3 combines with J gene TRBJ1-1, with 9 bases lining up with TRBD1. V trimming: 6 bases; J trimming: 4 bases; junction bases outside the gene matches: 3. Germline CDR1 SGHTA, CDR2 FQGTGA. The CDR3 extends over 13 amino acids. This CDR3 is CASSMGQGTEAFF. In nucleotides, the CDR3 is TGTGCCAGCAGTATGGGACAGGGCACTGAAGCTTTCTTT. Supplemented by reference TRBV7-3 and TRBJ1-1, the full variable domain reads GAGVSQTPSNKVTEKGKYVELRCDPISGHTALYWYRQSLGQGPEFLIYFQGTGAADDSGLPNDRFFAVRPEGSVSTLKIQRTERGDSAVYLCASSMGQGTEAFFGQGTRLTVV.

In its sample, this clone was seen many times. The gene calls are TRBV5-6 and TRBJ2-7; D call uncertain. Germline CDR1 reads SGHDT; CDR2 reads YYEEEE. The CDR3 is 14 amino acids. Trimming removed 5 bases at V and 2 bases at J, with 14 bases between. CDR3 loop: CASRRSGATYEQYF. CDR3 DNA sequence: TGTGCCAGCAGACGGTCCGGAGCCACCTACGAGCAGTACTTC. The complete variable domain, with remaining parts taken from reference TRBV5-6 and TRBJ2-7, reads DAGVTQSPTHLIKTRGQQVTLRCSPKSGHDTVSWYQQALGQGPQFIFQYYEEEERQRGNFPDRFSGHQFPNYSSELNVNALLLGDSALYLCASRRSGATYEQYFGPGTRLTVT.

The chain couples TRBV6-5 to TRBJ1-3; a possible D gene is TRBD1 (5 bases). Trimming pared 6 bases from V and 1 base from J, leaving 13 bases between. The V gene's germline CDR1 is MNHEY and CDR2 SVGAGI. The CDR3 runs to 15 residues. The CDR3 loop is CASSRAGTSGNTIYF. CDR3 nucleotides: TGTGCCAGCAGCCGGGCCGGGACTTCTGGAAACACCATATATTTT.

The V and J genes are TRBV2 and TRBJ2-7; the D gene is possibly TRBD1 (5 bases). Germline CDR1 SNHLY, CDR2 FYNNEI. V was cut by 8 bases and J by 4 bases, with 21 bases left in between. The CDR3 length is 15 residues. CDR3: CASLKGPGLGYEQYF. In DNA, the CDR3 is TGTGCCAGCTTGAAGGGGCCAGGGTTGGGGTACGAGCAGTACTTC.

The chain uses TRBV9 and TRBJ1-1; D is ambiguous. CDR3 length: 13 amino acids. V lost 0 bases to trimming and J lost 4 bases, with 7 bases between them. Germline assignment: CDR1 SGDLS and CDR2 YYNGEE. This chain's CDR3 is CASSVDRVTEAFF. CDR3 sequence (DNA): TGTGCCAGCAGCGTAGACAGAGTCACTGAAGCTTTCTTT.

The chain has TRBV10-1 and TRBJ1-2, with D unresolved. The CDR3 consists of 10 residues. The germline V gene encodes CDR1 WNHNN and CDR2 SYGVQD (reference sequence). Trimming shortened V by 5 bases and J by 5 bases, and 3 bases separated the two germline ends. The CDR3: CASSSYGYTF. Here the CDR3 DNA reads TGCGCCAGCAGTTCATATGGCTACACCTTC.

V and J are TRBV5-6 and TRBJ1-3; D remains ambiguous. Between the trimmed V and J ends, which lost 4 bases and 8 bases, there was a span of 16 bases. Germline V CDR1 and CDR2: SGHDT, YYEEEE. This CDR3 has 14 residues. The CDR3 sequence is CASSLEGGWDTIYF. DNA of the CDR3: TGTGCCAGCAGCCTGGAAGGAGGTTGGGACACCATATATTTT.

This clone was picked up a small number of times. The V gene is TRBV15, the J gene TRBJ1-4, with D tentatively TRBD1 (6 bases). V was cut by 5 bases and J by 6 bases, with 22 bases left in between. This CDR3 comprises 17 residues. Germline V gene lookup returns CDR1 LNHNV and CDR2 YYDKDF (reference sequence). Here the CDR3 DNA reads TGTGCCACCAGCCGAATGTTGCTGGACAGATCTTATGAAAAACTGTTTTTT. As protein: CATSRMLLDRSYEKLFF.

This clone occurred a few times. V usage is TRBV2 and J usage is TRBJ2-5, with 8 bases lining up with TRBD2. The CDR3 is 14 amino acids. After removal of 7 bases from V and 7 bases from J, the junction contained 11 bases not matched to a gene. Germline loops: CDR1 SNHLY, CDR2 FYNNEI. The chain's CDR3 is CASTPGLDRATQYF. The CDR3 region has the DNA TGTGCCAGCACTCCGGGACTAGATAGAGCGACCCAGTACTTC.

On this clone: This specimen includes other DNA sequences encoding the same CDR3. This rearrangement joins TRBV28 to TRBJ1-2, with D uncertain. Trimming removed 4 bases at V and 1 base at J, with 10 bases between. There are 14 residues in the CDR3. Germline assignment: CDR1 MDHEN and CDR2 SYDVKM. The CDR3 DNA reads TGTGCCAGCAGTTCCTCCCCTCTTAACTATGGCTACACCTTC. It encodes CASSSSPLNYGYTF.

The table lists this clone with a few counts. The rearrangement links TRBV19 to TRBJ2-2; 10 nucleotides match TRBD2. With V trimmed by 6 bases and J by 1 base, 2 bases remained unmatched. The CDR3 totals 15 residues. CDR1 LNHDA and CDR2 SQIVND come from the germline V gene (reference sequence). CDR3 sequence: CASSPSGGNTGELFF. The CDR3 DNA reads TGTGCCAGTAGCCCTAGCGGGGGGAACACCGGGGAGCTGTTTTTT.

This clone has only a few counts. The rearrangement joins TRBV4-1 to TRBJ2-7; TRBD2 matches at 13 bases. The junction had 9 bases not matched to a gene; V was cut back by 4 bases and J by 0 bases. The CDR3 sequence is 18 residues long. CDR1 is MGHRA, CDR2 YSYEKL, per germline. This CDR3 reads CASSPMTSGGPSSYEQYF. The CDR3 DNA follows: TGCGCCAGCAGCCCTATGACTAGCGGGGGGCCTAGCTCCTACGAGCAGTACTTC.

In its sample, this clone was seen a few times. The chain joins TRBV9 to TRBJ2-3; 8 nucleotides line up with TRBD1. CDR1 is SGDLS and CDR2 is YYNGEE in the germline V gene. CDR3 size: 15 residues. With 4 bases clipped from V and 1 base from J, the junction kept 5 bases outside the gene matches. CDR3 DNA: TGTGCCAGCAGCCTAGGACAGGGTCGCACAGATACGCAGTATTTT. Amino acid sequence: CASSLGQGRTDTQYF.

This clone was detected only a few times. The J gene is TRBJ1-5, the V gene TRBV6-4; possible D gene TRBD1, 5 bases. The CDR3 is 14 amino acids. Germline assignment: CDR1 MRHNA and CDR2 SNTAGT. V lost 3 bases to trimming and J lost 5 bases, with 11 bases between them. CDR3: CASSERVGDQPQHF. The DNA for the CDR3 is TGTGCCAGCAGTGAAAGGGTAGGGGATCAGCCCCAGCATTTT.

This clone has only a few counts. J is TRBJ2-7 and V is TRBV4-2, with D possibly being TRBD2 (6 bases). Germline CDR1 and CDR2: LGHNA and YNFKEQ. This CDR3 region has 16 residues. V lost 1 base to trimming and J lost 3 bases, with 16 bases between them. CDR3 coding DNA: TGTGCCAGCAGCCAAGGCCCATCGGGGGATATCTACGAGCAGTACTTC. Translated, it gives CASSQGPSGDIYEQYF.

The chain recombines TRBV6-1 with TRBJ2-1; tentatively, D is TRBD1 (5 bases). V lost 3 bases and J lost 8, with 14 bases in between. Germline CDR1 reads MNHNS; CDR2 reads SASEGT. There are 14 residues in the CDR3. The DNA for the CDR3 is TGTGCCAGCAGTGACCAGGGTAATTGGGATGAGCAGTTCTTC. Encoded protein: CASSDQGNWDEQFF.

This clone has a handful of counts. The CDR3 bases are TGTGCCAGCAGTGTACAGAGAAGCAATCAGCCCCAGCATTTT. Translation: CASSVQRSNQPQHF. The rearrangement links TRBV6-1 to TRBJ1-5; no firm D call. V lost 4 bases and J 1 base, leaving 8 bases between the germline ends. The CDR3 extends over 14 amino acids. Germline-derived CDR1 and CDR2 are MNHNS and SASEGT.

This clone was picked up a small number of times. The gene calls are TRBV28 and TRBJ2-7; no reliable D call. Trimming stripped 0 bases from V and 2 bases from J, with 11 bases between. This CDR3 has 15 amino acids. Germline values: CDR1 MDHEN, CDR2 SYDVKM. The chain's CDR3 is CASSLWRQRPYEQYF. The CDR3 coding sequence is TGTGCCAGCAGTTTATGGAGGCAACGGCCCTACGAGCAGTACTTC.

This clone occurred a few times. The genes are TRBV7-9 and TRBJ2-2, with TRBD2 as a possible D gene (5 bases). The germline gives CDR1 SEHNR, CDR2 FQNEAQ (reference sequence). Deletions cut 2 bases from V and 6 bases from J, with 7 bases between. The CDR3 extends over 13 amino acids. In DNA form, the CDR3 reads TGTGCCAGCAGCTTAAGTAGCGCCGGGGAGCTGTTTTTT. Residues: CASSLSSAGELFF.

This clone has just a few counts. The V gene is TRBV5-4, the J gene TRBJ2-3; 7 bases line up with TRBD2. The CDR3 spans 13 residues. Germline lookup yields CDR1 SGHNT and CDR2 YYREEE (reference sequence). Trimming cost V 5 bases and J 5 bases; bases outside gene matches: 5. CDR3 sequence (DNA): TGTGCCAGCAGACGGACTAGGGGAGATACGCAGTATTTT. It codes for CASRRTRGDTQYF.

The chain links TRBV12-5 to TRBJ1-1; the D is unclear. Germline V lookup: CDR1 LGHNT, CDR2 FRNRAP. This CDR3 comprises 14 residues. Trimming shortened V by 7 bases and J by 8 bases, and 20 bases separated the two germline ends. Here the CDR3 DNA reads TGTGCTAGTGCCACCTCGGGCAGAGGAGGCGAAGCTTTCTTT. It encodes CASATSGRGGEAFF.

The table lists this clone with a few counts. The chain carries TRBV20-1 and TRBJ2-3, with D hard to call. V lost 5 bases and J 6 bases, leaving 9 bases between the germline ends. Germline CDR1 and CDR2: DFQATT and SNEGSKA (reference sequence). This CDR3 has 11 residues. The CDR3 bases are TGCAGTGCTTGGCAGGCGGATACGCAGTATTTT. This sequence encodes CSAWQADTQYF.